A single count supports the clone carrying this T cell receptor beta chain. This entry is derived from a study of T cell changes during pregnancy in multiple sclerosis. Sequencing used immunoSEQ multiplex PCR; TCRdb keeps in-frame clones, though not all of them. The table has about 57,000 clones, approximately 90% seen once. The input for sequencing was peripheral blood, taken after pregnancy. The sequence was obtained from a female donor in good health, enrolled as a control in a pregnancy study.

Here the CDR3 reads CASSQDEAGGENEQYF. The CDR3 nucleotides are TGCGCCAGCAGCCAAGATGAAGCAGGGGGCGAGAACGAGCAGTACTTC. V is TRBV4-3 and J is TRBJ2-7, with 8 nucleotides matching TRBD1. CDR1 and CDR2 from the germline V gene are LGHNA and YSLEER. V lost 0 bases and J lost 5; bases outside the gene matches: 9. CDR3 size: 16 residues.